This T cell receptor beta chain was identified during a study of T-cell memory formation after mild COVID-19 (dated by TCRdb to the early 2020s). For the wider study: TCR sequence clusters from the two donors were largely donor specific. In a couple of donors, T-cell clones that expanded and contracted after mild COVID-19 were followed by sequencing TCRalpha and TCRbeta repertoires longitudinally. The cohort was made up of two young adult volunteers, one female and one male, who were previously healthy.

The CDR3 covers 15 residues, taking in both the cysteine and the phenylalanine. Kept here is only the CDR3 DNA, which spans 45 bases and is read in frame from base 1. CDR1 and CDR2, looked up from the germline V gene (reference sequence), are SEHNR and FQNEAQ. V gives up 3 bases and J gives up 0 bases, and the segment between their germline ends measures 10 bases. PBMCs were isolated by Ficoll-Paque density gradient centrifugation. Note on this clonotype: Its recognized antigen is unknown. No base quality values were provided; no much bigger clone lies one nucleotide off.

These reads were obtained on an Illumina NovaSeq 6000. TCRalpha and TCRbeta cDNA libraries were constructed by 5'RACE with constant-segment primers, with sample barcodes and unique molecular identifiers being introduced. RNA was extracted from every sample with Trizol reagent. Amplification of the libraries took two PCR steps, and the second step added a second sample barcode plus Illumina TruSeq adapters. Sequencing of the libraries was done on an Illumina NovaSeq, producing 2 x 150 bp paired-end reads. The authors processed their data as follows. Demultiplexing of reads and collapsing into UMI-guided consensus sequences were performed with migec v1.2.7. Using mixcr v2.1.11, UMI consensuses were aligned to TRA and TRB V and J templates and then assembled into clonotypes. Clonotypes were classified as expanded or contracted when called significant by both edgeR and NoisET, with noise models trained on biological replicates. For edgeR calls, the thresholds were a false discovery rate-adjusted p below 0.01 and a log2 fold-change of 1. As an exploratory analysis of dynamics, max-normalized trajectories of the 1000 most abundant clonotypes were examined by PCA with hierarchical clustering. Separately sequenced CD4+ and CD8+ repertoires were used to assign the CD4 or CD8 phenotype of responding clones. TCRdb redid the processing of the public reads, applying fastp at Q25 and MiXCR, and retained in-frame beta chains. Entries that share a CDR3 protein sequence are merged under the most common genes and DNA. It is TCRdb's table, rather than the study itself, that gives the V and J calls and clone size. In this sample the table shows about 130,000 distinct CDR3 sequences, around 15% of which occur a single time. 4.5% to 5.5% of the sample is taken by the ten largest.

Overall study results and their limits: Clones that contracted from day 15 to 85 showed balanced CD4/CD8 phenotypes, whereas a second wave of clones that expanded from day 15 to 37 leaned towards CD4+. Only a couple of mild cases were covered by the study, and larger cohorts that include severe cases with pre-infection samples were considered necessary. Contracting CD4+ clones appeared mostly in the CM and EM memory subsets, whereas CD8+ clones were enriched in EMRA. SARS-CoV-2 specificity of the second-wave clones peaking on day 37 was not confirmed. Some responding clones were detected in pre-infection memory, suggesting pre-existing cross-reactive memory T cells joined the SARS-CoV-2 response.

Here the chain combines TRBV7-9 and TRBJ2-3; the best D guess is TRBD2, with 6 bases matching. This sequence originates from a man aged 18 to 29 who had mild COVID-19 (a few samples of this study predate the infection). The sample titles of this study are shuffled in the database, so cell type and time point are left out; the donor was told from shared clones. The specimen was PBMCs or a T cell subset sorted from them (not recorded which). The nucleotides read TGTGCCAGCAGCTTTTTCGCGGGGAGCACAGATACGCAGTATTTT. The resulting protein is CASSFFAGSTDTQYF.